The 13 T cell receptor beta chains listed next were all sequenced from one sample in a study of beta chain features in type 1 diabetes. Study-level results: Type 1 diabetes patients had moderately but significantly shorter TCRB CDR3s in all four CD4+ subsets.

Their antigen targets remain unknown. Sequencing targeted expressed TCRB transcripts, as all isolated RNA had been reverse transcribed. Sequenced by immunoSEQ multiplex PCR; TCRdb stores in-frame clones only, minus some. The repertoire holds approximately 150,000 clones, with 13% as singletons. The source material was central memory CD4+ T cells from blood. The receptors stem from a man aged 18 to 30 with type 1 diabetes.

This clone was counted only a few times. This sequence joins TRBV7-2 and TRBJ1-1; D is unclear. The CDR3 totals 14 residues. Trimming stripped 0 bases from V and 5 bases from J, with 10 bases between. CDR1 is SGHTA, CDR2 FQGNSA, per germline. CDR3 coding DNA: TGTGCCAGCAGCTTAGCTCTCAGGAGGACTGAAGCTTTCTTT. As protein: CASSLALRRTEAFF.

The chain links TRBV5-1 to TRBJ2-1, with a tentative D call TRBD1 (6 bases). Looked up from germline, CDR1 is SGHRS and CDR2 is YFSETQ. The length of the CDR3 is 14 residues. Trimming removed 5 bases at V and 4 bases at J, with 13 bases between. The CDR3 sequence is CASSTGTLYNEQFF. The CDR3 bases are TGCGCCAGCAGTACCGGGACACTGTACAATGAGCAGTTCTTC.

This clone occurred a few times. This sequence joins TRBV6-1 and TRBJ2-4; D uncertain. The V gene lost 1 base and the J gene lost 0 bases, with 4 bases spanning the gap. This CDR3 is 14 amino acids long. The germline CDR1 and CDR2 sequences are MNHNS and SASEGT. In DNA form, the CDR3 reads TGTGCCAGCAGTGAAGGGACAGCCAAAAACATTCAGTACTTC. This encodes CASSEGTAKNIQYF.

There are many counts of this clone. CDR3 region: CATSRTPQGTTEAFF. The CDR3 DNA sequence: TGTGCCACCAGCAGAACGCCACAGGGAACCACTGAAGCTTTCTTT. The chain links TRBV15 to TRBJ1-1; D is possibly TRBD1 (6 bases). From germline, CDR1 is LNHNV and CDR2 YYDKDF (reference sequence). The CDR3 runs to 15 residues. V was cut by 2 bases and J by 4 bases, with 14 bases left in between.

The chain's CDR3 is CASSPRTGAYSPLHF. Written as DNA, the CDR3 is TGTGCCAGCAGCCCTCGGACAGGGGCTTATTCACCCCTCCACTTT. J is TRBJ1-6 and V is TRBV9; 9 bases align to TRBD1. CDR1 and CDR2 (germline): SGDLS, YYNGEE. This CDR3 is 15 amino acids long. V was pared by 4 bases and J by 8 bases, with 7 bases of the junction left unmatched.

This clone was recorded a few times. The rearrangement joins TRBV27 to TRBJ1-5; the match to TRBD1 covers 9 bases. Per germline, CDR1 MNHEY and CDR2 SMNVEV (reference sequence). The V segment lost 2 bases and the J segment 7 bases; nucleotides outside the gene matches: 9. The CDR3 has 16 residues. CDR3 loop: CASSLIATGGGQPQHF. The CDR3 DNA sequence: TGTGCCAGCAGTTTAATCGCCACAGGGGGCGGCCAGCCCCAGCATTTT.

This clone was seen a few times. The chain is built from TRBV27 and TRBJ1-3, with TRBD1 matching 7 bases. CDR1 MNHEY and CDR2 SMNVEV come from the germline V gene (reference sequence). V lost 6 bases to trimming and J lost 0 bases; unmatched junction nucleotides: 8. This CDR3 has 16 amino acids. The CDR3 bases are TGTGCCAGCAGGCCCGGGACAGCAGCCTCTGGAAACACCATATATTTT. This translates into CASRPGTAASGNTIYF.

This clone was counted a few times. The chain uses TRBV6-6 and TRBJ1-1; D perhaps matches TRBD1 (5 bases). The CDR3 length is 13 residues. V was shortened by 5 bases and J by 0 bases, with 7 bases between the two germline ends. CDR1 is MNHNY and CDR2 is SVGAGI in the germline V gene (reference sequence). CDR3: CASSTGMNTEAFF. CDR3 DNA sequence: TGTGCCAGCAGTACAGGAATGAACACTGAAGCTTTCTTT.

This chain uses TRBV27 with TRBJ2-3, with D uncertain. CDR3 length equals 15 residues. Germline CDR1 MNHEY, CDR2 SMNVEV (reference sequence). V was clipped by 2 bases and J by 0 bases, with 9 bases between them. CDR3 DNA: TGTGCCAGCAGTTTAGCAGCGCTCAGCACAGATACGCAGTATTTT. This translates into CASSLAALSTDTQYF.

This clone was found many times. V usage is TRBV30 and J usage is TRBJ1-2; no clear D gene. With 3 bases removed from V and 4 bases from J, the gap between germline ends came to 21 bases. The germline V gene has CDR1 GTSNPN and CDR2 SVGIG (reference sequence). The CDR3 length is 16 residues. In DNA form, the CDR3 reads TGTGCCTGGAGCGACCGTGGGCAGGTCCAAGGCTATGGCTACACCTTC. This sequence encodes CAWSDRGQVQGYGYTF.

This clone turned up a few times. The CDR3 region is CAWNLGSNQPQHF. In DNA form, the CDR3 reads TGTGCCTGGAATTTGGGTAGCAATCAGCCCCAGCATTTT. This chain joins TRBV30 and TRBJ1-5; no clear D. The germline CDR1 and CDR2 sequences are GTSNPN and SVGIG (reference sequence). The V end was cut by 4 bases, the J end by 0 bases, with 7 bases between. CDR3 length: 13 amino acids. Based on the CDR3 plus reference TRBV30 and TRBJ1-5, the full variable domain is SQTIHQWPATLVQPVGSPLSLECTVEGTSNPNLYWYRQAAGRGLQLLFYSVGIGQISSEVPQNLSASRPQDRQFILSSKKLLLSDSGFYLCAWNLGSNQPQHFGDGTRLSIL.

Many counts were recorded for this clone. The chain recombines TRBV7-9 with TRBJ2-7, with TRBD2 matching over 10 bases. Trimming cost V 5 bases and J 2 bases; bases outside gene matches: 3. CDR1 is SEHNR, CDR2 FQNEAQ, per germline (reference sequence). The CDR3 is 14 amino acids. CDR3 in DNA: TGTGCCAGCAGCCTCACTAGCGGGGCCTACGAGCAGTACTTC. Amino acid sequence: CASSLTSGAYEQYF.

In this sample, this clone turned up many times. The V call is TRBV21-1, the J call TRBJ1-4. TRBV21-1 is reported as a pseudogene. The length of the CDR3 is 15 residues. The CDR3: CASIAQTATNEKLFF. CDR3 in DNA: TGTGCCAGCATTGCCCAGACCGCAACTAATGAAAAACTGTTTTTT.